This section outlines one TCR beta chain sequence together with its context. There is no known antigen for this receptor. Base qualities are not at hand, and no much larger clone is one base apart. These data come from a study of cytomegalovirus exposure and HLA in healthy donors (dated by TCRdb to the late 2010s). As for the study more broadly: An earlier analysis of approximately 640 of the donors reported about 250 Gb of sequence data and more than 90 million unique TCR beta sequences from approximately 180 million T cells. The genetic ancestry cluster associated with self-reported Caucasian donors included approximately 85% of the 300 to 450 genotyped donors. In a later genetic analysis, genome-wide SNP genotypes for 398 of the 666 donors were used, and that subset was treated as a discovery cohort. The study used immunosequencing to profile the T cell repertoires of several hundred subjects and linked those repertoires to cytomegalovirus serostatus. An earlier analysis of about 620 of the donors applied high-throughput TCR beta sequencing to assess whether each TCR beta V gene segment acted as functional or pseudogenic. Among over 350 genotyped donors of the cohort, an average of approximately 240,000 unique TCR beta nucleotide sequences were sequenced per donor, around 20% of them non-productive. Roughly 300 gigabases of sequencing data and 70 million to 95 million unique TCR sequences made up an early release that covered around 640 HLA-typed donors. The later analysis used no new phenotypic data to find candidate immune exposures, relying instead on TCR beta sequences and their occurrence across donors. The number of donors typed differed by locus, with roughly 620-640 for A, B, C, DRB1 and DQB1, roughly 520 for DQA1, under 610 for DPA1, and 400 to 490 for DPB1. The study aimed to test whether signatures of past pathogen exposure could be identified by cataloging public T cell receptors. A later analysis re-analyzed previously published TCR beta repertoires from 550 to 700 donors and added high-resolution HLA genotyping to study TCR occurrence patterns. All discovery cohort repertoires had been generated using a single sequencing platform. To predict cytomegalovirus infection status, the study combined high-throughput TCR immunosequencing, statistical association of individual TCRs with disease status, and machine learning. Four or five DR-DQ haplotypes were handled as single units for association and clustering because linkage in the cohort was strong. In addition to the first cohort of around 670 subjects, a separate validation cohort of around 110 different subjects was used. Donor age, sex, ethnicity and CMV serostatus were compiled together with the repertoire data. HLA typing covered class I and class II loci at four-digit resolution.

CDR1 MDHEN and CDR2 SYDVKM are derived from the germline V gene. The CDR3, from cysteine to phenylalanine, totals 15 residues. Just the 45-base CDR3 DNA is kept, in frame starting at base 1. V and J are truncated by 1 base and 7 bases respectively, leaving an intervening sequence of 17 bases. In total, fewer than 750 healthy bone marrow donors made up the cohort. Cohort members were all nominally healthy when sampled, although unrecorded immune exposures were likely present. The donor was CMV seropositive and belonged to the group of about 290 seropositive cohort members. Every donor gave a peripheral blood sample, and the peripheral blood mononuclear cells from that sample were used for TCR beta sequencing. Genomic DNA extraction from the blood cell samples was performed with the Qiagen DNeasy Blood Extraction Kit. The method was the immunoSEQ multiplex PCR assay. For the multiplex PCR, a mixture combining 60 forward primers for TCR Vbeta segments and 13 reverse primers for TCR Jbeta segments was used. The CDR3 region of rearranged TCR beta genes was amplified from genomic DNA by a multiplex PCR assay. Amplified TCR beta libraries were sequenced as 87-base-pair reads on the Illumina HiSeq System. Processing in the source paper ran as follows. Across the roughly 600 repertoires, a later analysis counted 75 million to 90 million unique TCR beta chains, around 11 million of which were shared by at least two donors. Raw reads were error-corrected and collapsed into unique sequences with a nearest-neighbor algorithm that merged closely related sequences to remove PCR and sequencing errors. Alignment of CDR3 sequences to IMGT reference sequences was used to assign V, D and J gene segments. For a sequence to be retained, a match of at least six nucleotides was required to both a V gene segment and a J gene segment. A rearrangement counted as productive if the CDR3 had no stop codons and remained in frame with V and J, and every other rearrangement counted as non-productive. Following IMGT convention, CDR3 was defined as the stretch from the second conserved V-encoded cysteine up to the conserved J-encoded phenylalanine. Sequences without an unambiguous match to a single V gene segment were excluded from the earlier analysis of approximately 560 of the donors. In an earlier analysis of 587 of the donors, V segments were called functional above 56.7% productive rearrangements and were called segregating when the between-donor standard deviation exceeded 5%. A statistical classification framework was built to diagnose cytomegalovirus status from the catalog of TCR beta chain sequences. In a later analysis, TCR nucleotide sequences were compared against IMGT/GENE-DB human TR gene sequences so that V and J genes could be assigned. A later analysis assigned CDR3 sequences and most-parsimonious VDJ recombination scenarios with the TCRdist pipeline. In a later analysis, every TCR beta chain was defined by the combination of its CDR3 amino acid sequence and its V-gene family, and reads without a unique V-gene family were dropped. To address suspected cross-contamination and a sequencing artifact, a later analysis removed 592 highly shared, low-generation-probability nucleotide sequences. A later analysis calculated a clonal expansion index for each public chain from normalized within-repertoire ranks of inferred template counts. A later analysis computed generation probabilities with a VDJ recombination model fitted to out-of-frame rearrangements, and checked the results against IGoR. Hypergeometric tests were used in a later analysis to score TCR-TCR, TCR-HLA and TCR-CMV co-occurrence, with a repertoire-size bias correction applied to the TCR pairs. A later analysis estimated false discovery rates by permuting HLA or CMV assignments 20 times. In a later analysis, co-occurring TCRs were grouped using DBSCAN, and TCRdist sequence similarity was added for clustering within HLA-allele-positive subsets. Repertoires with fewer than 30,000 or more than 120,000 public chains, plus five repertoires with anomalous nucleotide sharing, were excluded from co-occurrence clustering. Here the immuneACCESS table is served through TCRdb, limited to in-frame sequences with V and J called. Missing clones are a known gap in these copies; in checked studies unresolved V genes cover under half, and the rest lacks a known reason. The DNA gave D and trimming, while V, J and clone size come from that table. The sample has 150,000 to 200,000 clones on record, 70% to 85% of them singletons. 1.4% to 1.5% of the sample goes to the ten largest clones.

General findings and caveats noted by the study authors: Correlated functional status among segregating V segments might be attributable to linkage disequilibrium, but an unknown experimental factor could not be ruled out. In vitro tests confirmed that a few of the cytomegalovirus-associated TCR beta chains recognize cytomegalovirus antigens. In the study, around 150 TCR beta chains were listed as associated with cytomegalovirus. Most TCR sequences were observed very rarely across donors, whereas some public TCRs were present in many individuals. Because counts were too low, 15 or so rarely observed V segments, including chromosome 9 orphons, were excluded from the earlier analysis of about 500 of the donors. V-gene and J-gene trimming of TCR beta chains was associated with a missense DCLRE1C variant in a later genetic analysis, and the association was replicated in an independent cohort. A later analysis found that most CMV-associated TCR beta chains appeared HLA-restricted, with HLA associations seemingly driven largely by CMV exposure. The classifier was reported to diagnose cytomegalovirus status with high specificity and sensitivity in both the original and validation cohorts. The authors suggested that the approach could potentially be generalized to other disease states and immunological phenotypes. Some IMGT-functional V segments, including TRBV6-2 and TRBV6-3, could not be distinguished by the 87-base-pair reads and were therefore excluded. HLA typing was unavailable for some donors at each locus, so association tests used only the typed subset. A further reported finding was that TCR beta sequences accurately predicted the HLA-A and HLA-B alleles for most subjects in the first cohort. An earlier analysis of approximately 600 of the donors showed that most TCR beta V segments appeared in productive rearrangements either about 87% or about 30% of the time, which broadly matched IMGT annotations. CMV serostatus was the only immune exposure information available for the cohort. In a later analysis, some 17,000 TCR beta sequences were associated with specific HLA alleles at a false discovery rate of 0.05. The cohort was sequenced for TCR beta chains only, and without alpha or paired-chain data the features that could be detected were limited. A cluster of highly shared sequence variants was judged likely to represent a technical artifact of the sequencing pipeline. When HLA alleles, especially DR and DQ, strongly co-occurred, TCR associations were difficult to assign to individual alleles. Sequencing depth was assumed to be roughly uniform across donors in the presence/absence analyses, though that assumption may not hold. In a later analysis, HLA-associated TCR beta chains showed more clonal expansion and lower generation probabilities than non-associated chains that were equally common. According to a later analysis, parvovirus B19, influenza, CMV and Epstein-Barr virus appeared linked to several top co-occurrence clusters. In a later analysis, TCR association rates were found to vary across HLA loci, with the most associated TCRs seen for DRB1 alleles and the fewest for HLA-C alleles. A later genetic analysis reported fewer N-insertions in productive TCRs among donors in an Asian-associated ancestry cluster than the roughly 700-donor mean.

Input material: PBMCs. Rearrangement joined TRBV28 to TRBJ2-7; TRBD1 is possibly the D segment (6 matching bases). The TCR originated in a woman aged 25 to 45 in good health and CMV-seropositive. The bases are TGTGCCAGCAGTTTATTGCCAGGGGATTTGAAGGAGCAGTACTTC. It is translated as CASSLLPGDLKEQYF.